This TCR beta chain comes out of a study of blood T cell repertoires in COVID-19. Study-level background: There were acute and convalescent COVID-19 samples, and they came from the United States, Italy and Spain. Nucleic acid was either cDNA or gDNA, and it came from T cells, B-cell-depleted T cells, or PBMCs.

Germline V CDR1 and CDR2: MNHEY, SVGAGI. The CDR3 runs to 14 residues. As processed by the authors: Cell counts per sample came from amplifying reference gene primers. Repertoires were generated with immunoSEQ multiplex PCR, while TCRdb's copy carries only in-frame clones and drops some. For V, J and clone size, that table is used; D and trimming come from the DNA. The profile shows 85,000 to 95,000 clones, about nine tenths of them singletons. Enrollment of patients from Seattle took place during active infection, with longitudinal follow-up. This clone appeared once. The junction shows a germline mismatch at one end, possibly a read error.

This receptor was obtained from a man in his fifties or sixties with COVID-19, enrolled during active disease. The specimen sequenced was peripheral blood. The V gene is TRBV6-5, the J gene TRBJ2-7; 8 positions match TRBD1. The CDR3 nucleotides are TGTGCCAGCAGGGCTCGACAGGGGACATACGGGCAGTACTTC. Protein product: CASRARQGTYGQYF.